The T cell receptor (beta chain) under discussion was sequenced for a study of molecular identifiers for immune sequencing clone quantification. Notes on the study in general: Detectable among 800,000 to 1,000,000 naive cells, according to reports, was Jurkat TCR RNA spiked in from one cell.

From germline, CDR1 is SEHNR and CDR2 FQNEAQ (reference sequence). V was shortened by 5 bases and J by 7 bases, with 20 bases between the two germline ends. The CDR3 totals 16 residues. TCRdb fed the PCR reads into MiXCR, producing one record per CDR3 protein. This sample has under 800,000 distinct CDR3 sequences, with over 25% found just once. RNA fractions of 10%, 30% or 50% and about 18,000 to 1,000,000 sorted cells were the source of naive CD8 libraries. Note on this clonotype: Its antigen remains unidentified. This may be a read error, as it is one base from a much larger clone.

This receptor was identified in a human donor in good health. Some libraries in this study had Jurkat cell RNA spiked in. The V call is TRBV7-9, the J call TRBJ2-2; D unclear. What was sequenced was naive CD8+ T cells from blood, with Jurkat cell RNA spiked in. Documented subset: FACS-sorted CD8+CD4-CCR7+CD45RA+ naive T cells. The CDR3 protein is CASSPPATGYGGELFF. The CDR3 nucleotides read TGTGCCAGCAGCCCTCCAGCTACTGGCTACGGCGGGGAGCTGTTTTTT. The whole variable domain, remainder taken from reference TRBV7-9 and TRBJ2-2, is DTGVSQNPRHKITKRGQNVTFRCDPISEHNRLYWYRQTLGQGPEFLTYFQNEAQLEKSRLLSDRFSAERPKGSFSTLEIQRTEQGDSAMYLCASSPPATGYGGELFFGEGSRLTVL.